This TCR beta chain was documented in a study of T cell responses to AZD1222 COVID-19 vaccine (dated by TCRdb to 2020 to 2023). Broadly, across the study: AZD1222 recipients given second doses at about 4 weeks or at about 12 weeks were pooled, since spike-specific TCR depth and breadth were not found to differ between the two schedules. A total of about 230 trial participants underwent TCR sequencing, of whom around 200 received two doses of AZD1222 and 26 received two doses of the MenACWY control vaccine. Enrollment into the trials was organized by age into subgroups of 18-55, 56-69 and 70-plus years, and those subgroups contained approximately 150, 30 and 60 TCR-sequenced participants, respectively. The study at large found these results: After two AZD1222 doses, spike-specific TCR breadth and depth were significantly higher than at day 0 and than in MenACWY recipients. Because no day 14 peak-response samples were available, repertoires were characterized only after the peak T cell response. Epitopes outside the regions mutated in the B.1.351 and B.1.1.7 variants were reportedly recognized by nearly half of the unique spike-specific TCRs. Most participants were white British and females outnumbered males, and the authors suggested that clonal diversity may have been underestimated. The whole spike protein was spanned by vaccine-associated CD4 TCRs, and dominant responses were seen in regions 160-218 and 743-854. Conclusions about previously exposed vaccinees are limited, since just a handful of AZD1222 recipients were seropositive for SARS-CoV-2 at baseline. In the small 56-69-year group, the increase in depth fell short of significance, most likely because of low power.

To note about this clone: Its antigen specificity is not known. Nothing much larger sits one base from this clone, and base qualities are not available.

Sequences LNHDA (CDR1) and SQIVND (CDR2) are obtained from the germline V gene (reference sequence). V lost 5 bases and J lost 7 bases, and the count of bases not matched to a germline gene is 6. The CDR3 goes from the cysteine to the phenylalanine over 14 residues. CDR3 DNA is the only sequence kept; it has 42 bases, read in frame from the first base. Sample time point, as interpreted from the label and publication: baseline before first vaccination. The vaccinee samples were drawn from two UK trials, COV001 and COV002, one of which was a single-blind randomized controlled phase 2/3 trial testing AZD1222 (ChAdOx1 nCoV-19) in healthy adults. Trial participant PBMC samples were collected at day 0 and day 28 after the second dose for TCRbeta chain sequencing. The CDR3 regions of human TCRbeta chains were subjected to immunosequencing. Processing in the source paper ran as follows. TCRs in the repertoires were matched against a reference library of SARS-CoV-2-specific TCRs that had been generated with the MIRA antigen-specificity platform. Breadth was defined as the fraction of unique TCRs that were SARS-CoV-2-associated, and depth was defined as the fraction of total T cells that were SARS-CoV-2-associated. Using the MIRA data, each spike-specific TCR was mapped to the spike region that the TCR reacts to and placed in a CD4 or CD8 class. Log10-transformed breadth and depth values were compared by one-way ANOVA with Sidak's multiple comparisons tests. TCRdb took this table from immuneACCESS and kept in-frame rearrangements with V and J called. Such tables lack part of the clones; where checked against another copy, unresolved V genes explain under half of the gap, and the rest is unexplained. Clone size and the V and J calls come from that table; the DNA yielded D and trimming. Within this sample are over 85,000 clones, with roughly nine tenths of them counted one time only. The top ten clones comprise around 1.7% of the sample.

The sequencing here drew on peripheral blood, taken on day 0 of AZD1222 vaccination. The sequence joins TRBV19 to TRBJ2-1; 9 bases in the middle match TRBD2. This clonotype was sampled from an adult in good health. In nucleotides, the sequence is TGTGCCAGTAGTTACCTAGCGGGATTAAATGAGCAGTTCTTC. Translated, this is CASSYLAGLNEQFF.